The 22 T cell receptor beta chains presented below share a single source sample, sequenced in a study of cytomegalovirus exposure and HLA in healthy donors. The PCR had 60 Vbeta and 13 Jbeta primers. Sequenced by immunoSEQ multiplex PCR; TCRdb stores in-frame clones only, minus some. The repertoire holds some 110,000 clones, with roughly three quarters as singletons. Source material: PBMCs. The source is a man in his fifties or sixties in good health and CMV-seropositive.

V gene TRBV9 combines with J gene TRBJ2-3; 10 bases align to TRBD1. J gave up 0 bases and V 3 bases, and 4 bases lay outside the gene matches. This CDR3 spans 16 amino acids. Germline V gene lookup returns CDR1 SGDLS and CDR2 YYNGEE. The CDR3 here is CASSARQGASTDTQYF. The CDR3 nucleotides are TGTGCCAGCAGCGCGCGACAGGGGGCGAGCACAGATACGCAGTATTTT. The variable domain in full, completed from reference TRBV9 and TRBJ2-3, reads DSGVTQTPKHLITATGQRVTLRCSPRSGDLSVYWYQQSLDQGLQFLIQYYNGEERAKGNILERFSAQQFPDLHSELNLSSLELGDSALYFCASSARQGASTDTQYFGPGTRLTVL.

This clone was detected once. The gene calls are TRBV27 and TRBJ1-1, with TRBD1 identical over 11 bases. Losses at the gene ends were 10 bases for V and 5 bases for J; bases not matched to a gene: 3. The CDR3 extends over 12 amino acids. Germline CDR1 MNHEY, CDR2 SMNVEV (reference sequence). The CDR3 region is CATGQGATEAFF. DNA for the CDR3: TGTGCCACCGGACAGGGGGCGACTGAAGCTTTCTTT.

The gene calls are TRBV5-1 and TRBJ2-1; 15 positions agree with TRBD2. Looked up from germline, CDR1 is SGHRS and CDR2 is YFSETQ. The CDR3 runs 15 residues. V was pared by 4 bases and J by 9 bases, with 5 bases of the junction left unmatched. In DNA form, the CDR3 reads TGCGCCAGCAGCGGACTAGCGGGGGGGCCGGGTGAGCAGTTCTTC. Its protein product is CASSGLAGGPGEQFF.

This chain connects TRBV25-1 to TRBJ2-2; D not certain. The germline gives CDR1 MGHDK, CDR2 SYGVNS. The CDR3 is 11 residues long. V was clipped by 4 bases and J by 7 bases, with 4 bases between them. The CDR3 DNA follows: TGTGCCAGCAGTGTCTTCGGGGAGCTGTTTTTT. This sequence encodes CASSVFGELFF. Supplemented by reference TRBV25-1 and TRBJ2-2, the full variable domain reads EADIYQTPRYLVIGTGKKITLECSQTMGHDKMYWYQQDPGMELHLIHYSYGVNSTEKGDLSSESTVSRIRTEHFPLTLESARPSHTSQYLCASSVFGELFFGEGSRLTVL.

This chain connects TRBV11-2 to TRBJ1-2; 11 nucleotides line up with TRBD1. CDR1 is SGHAT, CDR2 FQNNGV, per germline. The CDR3 is 15 amino acids. Unmatched junction bases numbered 5, after V lost 5 bases and J lost 3 bases. The CDR3 sequence is CASSLGTGGHYGYTF. CDR3 DNA sequence: TGTGCCAGCAGCCTGGGGACAGGGGGTCACTATGGCTACACCTTC.

The chain couples TRBV4-1 to TRBJ2-1; TRBD2 aligns across 13 bases. CDR1 is MGHRA and CDR2 is YSYEKL in the germline V gene. The J segment lost 6 bases and the V segment lost 4 bases, leaving 3 bases of the junction unmatched. This CDR3 is 15 amino acids long. The DNA for the CDR3 is TGCGCCAGCAGCCGGGGACTAGCGGGATCCAATGAGCAGTTCTTC. Residues: CASSRGLAGSNEQFF.

This clone has a handful of counts. V gene TRBV6-4 combines with J gene TRBJ1-1; 7 nucleotides align to TRBD1. This CDR3 comprises 14 residues. Looked up from germline, CDR1 is MRHNA and CDR2 is SNTAGT. V trimming: 6 bases; J trimming: 1 base; junction bases outside the gene matches: 5. The CDR3 DNA sequence: TGTGCCAGCAGGGGGACAGATGCGAACACTGAAGCTTTCTTT. Its translation is CASRGTDANTEAFF.

The CDR3: CASSQVEGGSYDTQYF. The CDR3 bases are TGTGCCAGCAGCCAAGTGGAGGGCGGGAGCTATGATACGCAGTATTTT. The chain has TRBV4-2 and TRBJ2-3; 7 nucleotides match TRBD2. Looked up from germline, CDR1 is LGHNA and CDR2 is YNFKEQ. This CDR3 is 16 amino acids long. The V gene end was trimmed by 1 base and the J gene end by 6 bases; junction bases not matched to a gene: 10.

This chain uses TRBV11-2 with TRBJ1-2, with unresolved D. The V end lost 0 bases, the J end lost 13 bases, and 15 bases lay between the germline ends. The CDR3 runs 13 residues. CDR1 is SGHAT and CDR2 is FQNNGV in the germline V gene. The CDR3 loop is CASSLDLQTYPTF. The CDR3 region has the DNA TGTGCCAGCAGCTTAGATCTGCAGACATACCCCACCTTC.

J is TRBJ2-1 and V is TRBV18; 9 nucleotides match TRBD1. Losses at the gene ends were 3 bases for V and 3 bases for J; bases not matched to a gene: 3. This CDR3 has 15 residues. CDR1 KGHSH and CDR2 LQKENI come from the germline V gene. The CDR3 spells CASSPGQGDYNEQFF. Written as DNA, the CDR3 is TGTGCCAGCTCACCGGGACAGGGAGACTACAATGAGCAGTTCTTC.

J is TRBJ2-2 and V is TRBV7-6; 8 bases are shared with TRBD1. Germline CDR1 SGHVS, CDR2 FNYEAQ. The CDR3 contains 16 residues. V was clipped by 1 base and J by 7 bases; unmatched bases: 8. The CDR3 loop is CASSLGQGAKGGELFF. The CDR3 nucleotides read TGTGCCAGCAGCTTAGGCCAGGGGGCGAAGGGCGGGGAGCTGTTTTTT.

The chain couples TRBV28 to TRBJ1-2, with 9 bases aligning to TRBD1. Germline lookup yields CDR1 MDHEN and CDR2 SYDVKM. V was pared by 4 bases and J by 4 bases, with 10 bases of the junction left unmatched. CDR3 length: 16 amino acids. CDR3 sequence: CASSSIGGQGGYGYTF. Here the CDR3 DNA reads TGTGCCAGCAGTTCAATCGGGGGACAGGGAGGCTATGGCTACACCTTC.

This clone was found a few times. This chain joins TRBV6-7 and TRBJ2-1, with TRBD1 matching 9 bases. Being an ORF, TRBV6-7 has a function that is uncertain. V shed 2 bases, J shed 9 bases, and the junction held 11 bases outside the gene matches. CDR3 size: 16 residues. CDR3 in DNA: TGTGCCAGCAGTTACCCCTCCGGGACAGGGTGGATTGAGCAGTTCTTC. Translating gives CASSYPSGTGWIEQFF.

The chain has TRBV27 and TRBJ1-1, with no clear D. The germline V gene has CDR1 MNHEY and CDR2 SMNVEV (reference sequence). The ends were cut back, 7 bases at V and 2 bases at J, with 8 bases in the middle. The CDR3 spans 12 residues. CDR3 in DNA: TGTGCCAGCATGTCAGGAAACACTGAAGCTTTCTTT. It yields the protein CASMSGNTEAFF.

This chain uses TRBV5-6 with TRBJ2-3, with 13 nucleotides matching TRBD2. The J segment lost 5 bases and the V segment lost 4 bases, leaving 10 bases of the junction unmatched. CDR1 and CDR2 (germline): SGHDT, YYEEEE. The CDR3 runs 17 residues. Here the CDR3 reads CASSPSTTSGGIDTQYF. DNA of the CDR3: TGTGCCAGCAGCCCGTCTACGACTAGCGGGGGGATAGATACGCAGTATTTT.

The J gene is TRBJ2-4, the V gene TRBV19; D might be TRBD1 (5 bases). CDR1 and CDR2 from the germline V gene are LNHDA and SQIVND (reference sequence). This CDR3 spans 16 amino acids. Trimming took 5 bases from V and 1 from J, leaving 15 bases between them. CDR3 amino acids: CASSPYPRDAKNIQYF. The CDR3 nucleotides read TGTGCCAGTAGTCCTTACCCCAGGGATGCCAAAAACATTCAGTACTTC.

The rearrangement joins TRBV7-9 to TRBJ1-2; TRBD1 is a possible D gene (5 bases). This CDR3 contains 11 residues. Per germline, CDR1 SEHNR and CDR2 FQNEAQ (reference sequence). Trimming removed 8 bases from V and 8 bases from J, with 12 bases in between. The CDR3 DNA follows: TGTGCCAGCTCCACAGGTTGGGGCTACACCTTC. Its translation: CASSTGWGYTF.

The rearrangement joins TRBV4-2 to TRBJ2-5; D unresolved. V gave up 0 bases and J gave up 4 bases, with 9 bases separating them. Germline CDR1 and CDR2: LGHNA and YNFKEQ. CDR3 length: 14 amino acids. The CDR3 region has the DNA TGTGCCAGCAGCCAAGATTTGAGTCGAGAGACCCAGTACTTC. Amino acid sequence: CASSQDLSRETQYF.

This clone appeared once. The chain is built from TRBV18 and TRBJ2-3, with 7 bases that match TRBD1. The length of the CDR3 is 14 residues. V was clipped by 3 bases and J by 4 bases; unmatched bases: 4. Germline CDR1 KGHSH, CDR2 LQKENI. This CDR3 is CASSPSTGPDTQYF. CDR3 sequence (DNA): TGTGCCAGCTCACCCTCGACAGGGCCAGATACGCAGTATTTT. The complete variable domain, with remaining parts taken from reference TRBV18 and TRBJ2-3, reads NAGVMQNPRHLVRRRGQEARLRCSPMKGHSHVYWYRQLPEEGLKFMVYLQKENIIDESGMPKERFSAEFPKEGPSILRIQQVVRGDSAAYFCASSPSTGPDTQYFGPGTRLTVL.

V gene TRBV4-3 combines with J gene TRBJ2-2; tentative D call: TRBD2 (6 bases). The CDR3 is made up of 16 amino acids. Germline CDR1 is LGHNA and CDR2 is YSLEER. The V gene lost 4 bases and the J gene lost 4 bases, with 16 bases spanning the gap. The CDR3 loop reads CASSREALHPTGELFF. The CDR3 nucleotides are TGCGCCAGCAGCCGGGAGGCCCTTCACCCCACCGGGGAGCTGTTTTTT.

The chain uses TRBV4-3 and TRBJ1-1; D may be TRBD1 (5 bases). The V gene lost 6 bases and the J gene lost 1 base, with 9 bases spanning the gap. Germline-derived CDR1 and CDR2 are LGHNA and YSLEER. This CDR3 is built from 13 residues. In nucleotides, the CDR3 is TGCGCCAGCAGTACAGGTAGGAACACTGAAGCTTTCTTT. As protein: CASSTGRNTEAFF.

This chain links TRBV6-6 with TRBJ1-1; TRBD1 matches at 8 bases. With 5 bases clipped from V and 1 base from J, the junction kept 0 bases outside the gene matches. CDR1 and CDR2 from the germline V gene are MNHNY and SVGAGI (reference sequence). This CDR3 spans 13 amino acids. This CDR3 is CASSDRGNTEAFF. CDR3 in DNA: TGTGCCAGCAGTGACAGGGGGAACACTGAAGCTTTCTTT.